The TCR beta chain under discussion was sequenced for a study of cytomegalovirus exposure and HLA in healthy donors. Study-wide findings and caveats: Researchers had no immune exposure information except CMV serostatus available. The listing of roughly 160 TCR beta chains classed them as cytomegalovirus-associated.

Researchers ran the PCR with 60 Vbeta and 13 Jbeta primers. Assay: immunoSEQ multiplex PCR; the TCRdb copy retains only in-frame clones and omits some. The table shows approximately 110,000 clones, with roughly four fifths occurring only once. The donors comprised healthy bone marrow donors. In regard to this clone: Antigen specificity is unknown.

This sequence originates from a woman aged 18-30 years in good health and CMV-seronegative. The sequenced sample was PBMCs.

CDR3 in amino acids: CASSATGGSGNQPQHF. The CDR3 coding sequence is TGTGCCAGCAGTGCGACAGGGGGTTCTGGCAATCAGCCCCAGCATTTT. The rearrangement links TRBV6-1 to TRBJ1-5; TRBD1 matches 9 bases. Germline CDR1 is MNHNS and CDR2 is SASEGT. The CDR3 totals 16 residues. Trimming removed 4 bases from V and 2 bases from J; junction bases left unmatched: 6.